Below, one T cell receptor (beta chain) is given with its context. Together with a sample-barcoded 5' primer, a J-beta primer mix was included in a second PCR lasting about 6 to 12 cycles. TCRdb re-derived calls from the 5' RACE reads in MiXCR, one entry per CDR3 protein. The repertoire holds hundreds of thousands of distinct CDR3 sequences, with around 46% as singletons. This specimen belongs to a study of blood T cells in healthy people across ages. This CDR3 region has 13 residues. Germline loops: CDR1 MNHEY, CDR2 SMNVEV (reference sequence). The chain has TRBV27 and TRBJ2-7; D might be TRBD1 or TRBD2, each matching 5 bases. The J call may be mistaken, given a closer DNA end match to TRBJ2-5. What was sequenced was blood. This TCR was sampled from a man aged 25-45 years in good health. DNA for the CDR3: TGTGTCGTGGGGCTAGCCGGGTCGGAGACCCAGTACTTC. Translation gives CVVGLAGSETQYF.